This T cell receptor beta chain emerged from a study of blood T cells in healthy people across ages. Germline CDR1 SGHDN, CDR2 FVKESK. V was shortened by 0 bases and J by 5 bases, with 10 bases between the two germline ends. This CDR3 spans 15 amino acids. Next came a second PCR, run for about 6 to 11 cycles, which used a sample-barcoded 5' primer along with a J-beta primer mix. Each CDR3 protein gets one entry after TCRdb re-called the 5' RACE reads with MiXCR. The data contain around 870,000 distinct CDR3 sequences, 25% to 30% of them singletons. This clonotype was found a few times. The sequence was collected from a woman older than 75 in good health. Sequenced input: blood. The chain joins TRBV14 to TRBJ1-4; the D gene is possibly TRBD1 (5 bases). CDR3 DNA: TGTGCCAGCAGCCAAGATCTTGGGGGGAATGAAAAACTGTTTTTT. Translation gives CASSQDLGGNEKLFF.